The sequence of this TCR beta chain was determined in a study of tumor and adjacent non-tumor tissue in lung cancer. V lost 3 bases, J lost 7 bases, and 21 bases lay in between. The CDR3 loop spans 17 amino acids. The germline gives CDR1 SGHAT, CDR2 FQNNGV. TCRbeta libraries were built with three rounds of nested PCR, modified from ARM-PCR. One entry per CDR3 protein, called by TCRdb with MiXCR from the multiplex PCR reads. The table lists about 200,000 distinct CDR3 sequences, less than 80% of them singletons. This sample's RNA came from whole unsorted tissue. The V and J genes are TRBV11-2 and TRBJ2-2, with D possibly TRBD2 on 7 matching bases. Sample: lung tumor tissue. The sequence came from a man in his fifties or sixties with non-small cell lung cancer. The CDR3: CASSFSRTGGIGGELFF. In DNA form, the CDR3 reads TGTGCCAGCAGCTTCTCCAGGACGGGGGGCATTGGCGGGGAGCTGTTTTTT.